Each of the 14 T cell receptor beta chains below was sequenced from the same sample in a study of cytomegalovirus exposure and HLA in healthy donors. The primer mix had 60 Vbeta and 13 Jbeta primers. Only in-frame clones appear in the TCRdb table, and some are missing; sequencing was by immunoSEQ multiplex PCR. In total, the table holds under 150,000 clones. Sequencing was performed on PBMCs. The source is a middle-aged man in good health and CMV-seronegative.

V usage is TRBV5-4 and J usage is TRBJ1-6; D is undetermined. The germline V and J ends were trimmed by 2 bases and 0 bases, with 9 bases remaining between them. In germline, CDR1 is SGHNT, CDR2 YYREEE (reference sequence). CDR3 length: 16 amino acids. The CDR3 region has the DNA TGTGCCAGCAGCTTAGGCGGTAGCTCCTATAATTCACCCCTCCACTTT. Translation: CASSLGGSSYNSPLHF. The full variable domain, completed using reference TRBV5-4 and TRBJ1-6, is ETGVTQSPTHLIKTRGQQVTLRCSSQSGHNTVSWYQQALGQGPQFIFQYYREEENGRGNFPPRFSGLQFPNYSSELNVNALELDDSALYLCASSLGGSSYNSPLHFGNGTRLTVT.

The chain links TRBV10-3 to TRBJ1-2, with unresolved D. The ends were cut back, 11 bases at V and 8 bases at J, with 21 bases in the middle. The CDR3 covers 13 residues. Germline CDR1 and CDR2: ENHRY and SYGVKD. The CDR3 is CASITGITGGYTF. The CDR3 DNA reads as TGTGCCTCAATTACGGGGATCACGGGCGGCTACACCTTC.

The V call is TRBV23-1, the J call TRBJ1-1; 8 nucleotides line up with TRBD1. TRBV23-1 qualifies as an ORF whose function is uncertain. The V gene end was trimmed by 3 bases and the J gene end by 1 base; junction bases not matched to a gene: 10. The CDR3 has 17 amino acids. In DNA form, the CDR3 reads TGCGCCAGCAGTCACGGTGAAAACAGGGGGGAGAACACTGAAGCTTTCTTT. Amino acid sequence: CASSHGENRGENTEAFF.

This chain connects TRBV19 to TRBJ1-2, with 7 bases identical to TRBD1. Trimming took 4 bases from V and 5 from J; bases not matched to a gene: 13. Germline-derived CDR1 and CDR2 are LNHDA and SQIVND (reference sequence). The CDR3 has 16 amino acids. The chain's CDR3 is CASSTHDRAKGYGYTF. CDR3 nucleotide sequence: TGTGCCAGTAGTACCCACGACAGGGCAAAAGGATATGGCTACACCTTC.

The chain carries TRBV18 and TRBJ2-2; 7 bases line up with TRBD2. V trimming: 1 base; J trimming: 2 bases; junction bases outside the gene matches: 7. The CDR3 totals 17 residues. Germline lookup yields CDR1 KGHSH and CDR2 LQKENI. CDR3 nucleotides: TGTGCCAGCTCACCACAAGAGCGGGGAGTCAACACCGGGGAGCTGTTTTTT. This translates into CASSPQERGVNTGELFF.

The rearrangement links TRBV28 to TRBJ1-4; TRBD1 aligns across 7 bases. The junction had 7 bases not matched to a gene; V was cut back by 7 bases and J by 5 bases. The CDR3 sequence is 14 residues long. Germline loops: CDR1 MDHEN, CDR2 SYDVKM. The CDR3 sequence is CASTPGTVNEKLFF. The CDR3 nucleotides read TGTGCCAGCACACCCGGGACAGTCAATGAAAAACTGTTTTTT.

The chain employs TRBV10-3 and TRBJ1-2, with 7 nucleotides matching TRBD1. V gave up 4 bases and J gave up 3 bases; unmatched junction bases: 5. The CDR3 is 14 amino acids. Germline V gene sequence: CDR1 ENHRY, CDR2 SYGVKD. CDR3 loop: CAISARDSHYGYTF. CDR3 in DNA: TGTGCCATCAGTGCCCGGGACAGCCACTATGGCTACACCTTC.

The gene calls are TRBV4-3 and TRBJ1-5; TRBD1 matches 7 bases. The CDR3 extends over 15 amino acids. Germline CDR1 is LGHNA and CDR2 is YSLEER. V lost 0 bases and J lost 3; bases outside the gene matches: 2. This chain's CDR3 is CASSQDGTDNQPQHF. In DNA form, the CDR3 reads TGCGCCAGCAGCCAAGACGGGACAGACAATCAGCCCCAGCATTTT.

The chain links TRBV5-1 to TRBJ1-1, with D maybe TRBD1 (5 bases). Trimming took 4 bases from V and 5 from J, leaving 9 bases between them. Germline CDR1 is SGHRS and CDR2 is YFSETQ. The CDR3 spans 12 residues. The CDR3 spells CASSRGGTEAFF. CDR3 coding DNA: TGCGCCAGCAGCCGCGGGGGGACTGAAGCTTTCTTT. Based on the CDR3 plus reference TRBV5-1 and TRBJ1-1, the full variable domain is KAGVTQTPRYLIKTRGQQVTLSCSPISGHRSVSWYQQTPGQGLQFLFEYFSETQRNKGNFPGRFSGRQFSNSRSEMNVSTLELGDSALYLCASSRGGTEAFFGQGTRLTVV.

The CDR3 DNA reads as TGTGCCAGCAGCTTACAGCTGGAGTATTCACCCCTCCACTTT. Translated: CASSLQLEYSPLHF. This chain connects TRBV7-9 to TRBJ1-6, with D uncertain. This CDR3 region has 14 residues. Germline values: CDR1 SEHNR, CDR2 FQNEAQ (reference sequence). V was pared by 2 bases and J by 8 bases, with 10 bases between.

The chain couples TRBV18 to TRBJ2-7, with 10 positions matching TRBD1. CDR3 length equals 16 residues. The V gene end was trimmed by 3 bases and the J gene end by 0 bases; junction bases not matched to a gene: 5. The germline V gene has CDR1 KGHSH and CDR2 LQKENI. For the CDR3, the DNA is TGTGCCAGCTCACCCATGCGACAGGGGGCCTCCTACGAGCAGTACTTC. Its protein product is CASSPMRQGASYEQYF.

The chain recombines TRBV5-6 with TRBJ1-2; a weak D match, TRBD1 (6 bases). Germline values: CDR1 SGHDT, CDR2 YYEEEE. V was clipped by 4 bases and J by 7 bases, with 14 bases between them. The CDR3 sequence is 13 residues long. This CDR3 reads CASSATGYPGYTF. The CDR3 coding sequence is TGTGCCAGCAGCGCAACAGGGTACCCTGGCTACACCTTC.

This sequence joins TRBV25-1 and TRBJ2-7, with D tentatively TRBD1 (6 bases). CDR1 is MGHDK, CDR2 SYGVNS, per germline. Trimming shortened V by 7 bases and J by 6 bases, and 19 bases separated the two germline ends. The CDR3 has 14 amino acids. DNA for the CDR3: TGTGCCAGCAAAGACGACAGGTCCTGGCGCGAGCAGTACTTC. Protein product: CASKDDRSWREQYF.

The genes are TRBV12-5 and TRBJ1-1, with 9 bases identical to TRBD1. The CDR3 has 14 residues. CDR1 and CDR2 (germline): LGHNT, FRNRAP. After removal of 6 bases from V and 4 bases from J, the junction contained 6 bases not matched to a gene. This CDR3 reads CASGPGTGTTEAFF. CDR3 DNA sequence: TGTGCTAGTGGCCCCGGGACAGGGACCACTGAAGCTTTCTTT. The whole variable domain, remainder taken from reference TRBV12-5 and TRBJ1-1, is DARVTQTPRHKVTEMGQEVTMRCQPILGHNTVFWYRQTMMQGLELLAYFRNRAPLDDSGMPKDRFSAEMPDATLATLKIQPSEPRDSAVYFCASGPGTGTTEAFFGQGTRLTVV.